This T cell receptor (beta chain) was recovered during a study of Tregs in tolerant kidney transplant recipients. Study-wide results and caveats: The most relevant donor-specific Treg TCRbeta repertoire apparently came from expansion with activated donor B cells.

Comments on this clone: Its antigen remains unknown. A read error may account for a junction end that differs from germline.

This table comes from immunoSEQ multiplex PCR, and its TCRdb copy is limited to in-frame clones, with some not included. The table includes tens of thousands of clones, 84% detected once. CD4+CD25+CD127- Tregs, CD4+CD25- non-Tregs, CD4 and CD8 cells were sorted. The CDR3 has 15 residues. CDR1 is SGHNT and CDR2 is YYREEE in the germline V gene (reference sequence). The rearrangement uses TRBV5-4 and TRBJ2-3; D is ambiguous. Sequencing used CD4+ T cells from blood. The clonotype originates from a human donor in good health. CDR3 bases: TGCGCCAGCAGCCAAGAGGTGACCGGGTCAGATACGCAGTATTTT. It encodes CASSQEVTGSDTQYF.